This T cell receptor beta chain is drawn from a study of OX40 agonist ivuxolimab in advanced cancers. This CDR3 comprises 15 residues. The V segment lost 5 bases and the J segment 6 bases; nucleotides outside the gene matches: 8. Germline CDR1 reads SGHVS; CDR2 reads FNYEAQ. The table came from immunoSEQ multiplex PCR; TCRdb's copy has only in-frame clones and leaves some out. The sample lists about 86,000 clones; about 90% were seen once. The TCR comes from an adult with an advanced solid tumor such as melanoma, head and neck, liver or kidney cancer. This chain uses TRBV7-6 with TRBJ1-3; TRBD1 matches at 9 bases. The sample in question was CD4+ or CD8+ T cells sorted from blood, obtained in a trial of the OX40 agonist ivuxolimab. For the CDR3, the DNA is TGTGCCAGCAGCCCACAGGGGGCGCGTGTAAACACCATATATTTT. Amino acid sequence: CASSPQGARVNTIYF.